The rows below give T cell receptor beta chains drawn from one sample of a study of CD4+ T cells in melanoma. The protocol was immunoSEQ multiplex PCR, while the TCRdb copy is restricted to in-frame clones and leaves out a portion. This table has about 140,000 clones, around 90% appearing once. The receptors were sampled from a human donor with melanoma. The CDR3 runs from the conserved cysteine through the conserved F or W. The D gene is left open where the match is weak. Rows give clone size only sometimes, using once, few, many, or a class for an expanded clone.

CDR3 protein: CASSSRGGKETQYF; CDR3 DNA: TGTGCCAGCAGCTCTAGGGGAGGAAAGGAGACCCAGTACTTC; D gene: NA; V gene: TRBV5-6; J gene: TRBJ2-5; clone size: NA
CDR3 protein: CASSLQGLNEQYF; CDR3 DNA: TGTGCCAGCAGCCTCCAGGGATTGAACGAGCAGTACTTC; D gene: NA; V gene: TRBV2; J gene: TRBJ2-7; clone size: NA
CDR3 protein: CASSNSGGARTGELFF; CDR3 DNA: TGCGCCAGCAGCAACAGCGGGGGGGCGAGAACCGGGGAGCTGTTTTTT; D gene: TRBD2; V gene: TRBV5-1; J gene: TRBJ2-2; clone size: NA
CDR3 protein: CASSLGARGTDTQYF; CDR3 DNA: TGCGCCAGCAGCTTGGGTGCTAGAGGCACAGATACGCAGTATTTT; D gene: NA; V gene: TRBV5-1; J gene: TRBJ2-3; clone size: few
CDR3 protein: CASSLAGANVLTF; CDR3 DNA: TGTGCCAGCAGCTTAGCCGGGGCCAACGTCCTGACTTTC; D gene: NA; V gene: TRBV7-9; J gene: TRBJ2-6; clone size: once
CDR3 protein: CASSYDVVGGSGYTF; CDR3 DNA: TGTGCCAGCAGTTACGATGTGGTGGGGGGCTCTGGCTACACCTTC; D gene: NA; V gene: TRBV6-5; J gene: TRBJ1-2; clone size: NA
CDR3 protein: CASNPVPGQGTLRAFF; CDR3 DNA: TGTGCCAGCAACCCCGTCCCGGGACAGGGTACTCTCCGAGCTTTCTTT; D gene: TRBD1; V gene: TRBV27; J gene: TRBJ1-1; clone size: once
CDR3 protein: CASSHRGWGQDPQGDTQYF; CDR3 DNA: TGTGCCAGTAGCCACAGGGGGTGGGGGCAGGACCCTCAAGGGGATACGCAGTATTTT; D gene: TRBD1; V gene: TRBV19; J gene: TRBJ2-3; clone size: NA
CDR3 protein: CASSHTGSYGYTF; CDR3 DNA: TGTGCCAGCAGCCACACAGGGTCCTATGGCTACACCTTC; D gene: NA; V gene: TRBV7-9; J gene: TRBJ1-2; clone size: NA
CDR3 protein: CASSDGQRVYGYTF; CDR3 DNA: TGTGCCAGCAGTGACGGGCAGAGAGTCTATGGCTACACCTTC; D gene: NA; V gene: TRBV6-1; J gene: TRBJ1-2; clone size: NA
CDR3 protein: CASSYSGHRNTEAFF; CDR3 DNA: TGTGCCAGCAGTTATTCGGGACACCGTAACACTGAAGCTTTCTTT; D gene: NA; V gene: TRBV2; J gene: TRBJ1-1; clone size: NA
CDR3 protein: CASSEQTSNQPQHF; CDR3 DNA: TGTGCCAGCAGTGAACAGACGAGCAATCAGCCCCAGCATTTT; D gene: NA; V gene: TRBV2; J gene: TRBJ1-5; clone size: NA
CDR3 protein: CASSDQGEDEQYF; CDR3 DNA: TGCGCCAGCAGCGATCAGGGCGAGGACGAGCAGTACTTC; D gene: NA; V gene: TRBV5-1; J gene: TRBJ2-7; clone size: NA
CDR3 protein: CASSSERMPNYGYTF; CDR3 DNA: TGTGCCAGCTCATCGGAGCGGATGCCTAACTATGGCTACACCTTC; D gene: NA; V gene: TRBV18; J gene: TRBJ1-2; clone size: NA
CDR3 protein: CASSLAPMGVDTRDYGYTF; CDR3 DNA: TGTGCCAGCAGCTTAGCCCCGATGGGGGTAGACACTCGGGACTATGGCTACACCTTC; D gene: NA; V gene: TRBV7-9; J gene: TRBJ1-2; clone size: NA
CDR3 protein: CASSLGGSAGQAETQYF; CDR3 DNA: TGTGCCAGCAGCTTGGGCGGGTCCGCGGGGCAGGCAGAGACCCAGTACTTC; D gene: NA; V gene: TRBV5-4; J gene: TRBJ2-5; clone size: NA
CDR3 protein: CASIRTGNTEAFF; CDR3 DNA: TGTGCCAGCATCAGGACGGGGAACACTGAAGCTTTCTTT; D gene: NA; V gene: TRBV6-1; J gene: TRBJ1-1; clone size: NA
CDR3 protein: CSVEAGSYTGELFF; CDR3 DNA: TGCAGCGTTGAGGCAGGGAGTTACACCGGGGAGCTGTTTTTT; D gene: NA; V gene: TRBV29-1; J gene: TRBJ2-2; clone size: NA
CDR3 protein: CAWSPGQGYNEQFF; CDR3 DNA: TGTGCCTGGAGCCCGGGACAGGGGTACAATGAGCAGTTCTTC; D gene: TRBD1; V gene: TRBV30; J gene: TRBJ2-1; clone size: NA
CDR3 protein: CPDMTSGTETQYF; CDR3 DNA: TGCCCGGACATGACTAGCGGGACGGAGACCCAGTACTTC; D gene: TRBD2; V gene: TRBV6-7; J gene: TRBJ2-5; clone size: once
CDR3 protein: CASSPPFGRQGNEQYF; CDR3 DNA: TGTGCCAGCTCACCACCGTTCGGGCGTCAGGGTAACGAGCAGTACTTC; D gene: NA; V gene: TRBV18; J gene: TRBJ2-7; clone size: once
CDR3 protein: CASSNGGDRGGNQPQHF; CDR3 DNA: TGTGCCAGCAGCAATGGTGGGGACAGGGGAGGCAATCAGCCCCAGCATTTT; D gene: NA; V gene: TRBV21-1; J gene: TRBJ1-5; clone size: NA
CDR3 protein: CASSSLGSGNQPQHF; CDR3 DNA: TGTGCCAGTAGTAGCCTCGGATCAGGCAATCAGCCCCAGCATTTT; D gene: NA; V gene: TRBV19; J gene: TRBJ1-5; clone size: NA
CDR3 protein: CASSPLPAGLYGYTF; CDR3 DNA: TGTGCCAGCAGTCCCCTCCCGGCCGGACTGTATGGCTACACCTTC; D gene: NA; V gene: TRBV27; J gene: TRBJ1-2; clone size: NA
CDR3 protein: CASSYAWNNSPLHF; CDR3 DNA: TGTGCCAGCAGTTACGCATGGAATAATTCACCCCTCCACTTT; D gene: NA; V gene: TRBV6-5; J gene: TRBJ1-6; clone size: NA
CDR3 protein: CASSQELVTGRTGGYTF; CDR3 DNA: TGCGCCAGCAGCCAAGAGCTAGTAACAGGGAGGACGGGGGGCTACACCTTC; D gene: NA; V gene: TRBV4-1; J gene: TRBJ1-2; clone size: once
CDR3 protein: CASSYPAGQVESPLHF; CDR3 DNA: TGTGCCAGCAGTTACCCCGCGGGGCAGGTAGAGTCACCCCTCCACTTT; D gene: NA; V gene: TRBV6-6; J gene: TRBJ1-6; clone size: NA
CDR3 protein: CASSRGQGAGNTIYF; CDR3 DNA: TGTGCCAGCAGCCGTGGACAGGGGGCGGGAAACACCATATATTTT; D gene: TRBD1; V gene: TRBV6-5; J gene: TRBJ1-3; clone size: once
CDR3 protein: CASTGRSEQETQYF; CDR3 DNA: TGTGCCAGCACGGGGCGTTCCGAACAAGAGACCCAGTACTTC; D gene: NA; V gene: TRBV2; J gene: TRBJ2-5; clone size: NA
CDR3 protein: CASSYSGGDTDTQYF; CDR3 DNA: TGTGCCAGCTCGTATAGCGGGGGTGACACAGATACGCAGTATTTT; D gene: TRBD2; V gene: TRBV18; J gene: TRBJ2-3; clone size: once
CDR3 protein: CATQQGMNTEAFF; CDR3 DNA: TGTGCCACTCAACAGGGGATGAACACTGAAGCTTTCTTT; D gene: TRBD1; V gene: TRBV10-3; J gene: TRBJ1-1; clone size: NA
CDR3 protein: CAWRSSGGGGRTEAFF; CDR3 DNA: TGTGCCTGGAGGAGTTCGGGCGGTGGGGGGAGGACTGAAGCTTTCTTT; D gene: NA; V gene: TRBV30; J gene: TRBJ1-1; clone size: NA
CDR3 protein: CASSEVDLPGYNSPLHF; CDR3 DNA: TGTGCCAGCAGTGAAGTGGATCTTCCAGGGTATAATTCACCCCTCCACTTT; D gene: NA; V gene: TRBV6-1; J gene: TRBJ1-6; clone size: NA
CDR3 protein: CASSIGQAYEQYF; CDR3 DNA: TGCGCCAGCAGCATCGGACAGGCCTACGAGCAGTACTTC; D gene: TRBD1; V gene: TRBV5-1; J gene: TRBJ2-7; clone size: NA
CDR3 protein: CAISEAGFEETQYF; CDR3 DNA: TGTGCCATCAGTGAGGCAGGATTTGAAGAGACCCAGTACTTC; D gene: NA; V gene: TRBV10-3; J gene: TRBJ2-5; clone size: NA
CDR3 protein: CASSQVTGQGIYGYTF; CDR3 DNA: TGCGCCAGCAGCCAAGTTACGGGACAGGGGATCTATGGCTACACCTTC; D gene: TRBD1; V gene: TRBV4-1; J gene: TRBJ1-2; clone size: NA
CDR3 protein: CASSPRQGEEKLFF; CDR3 DNA: TGTGCCAGCTCACCAAGGCAGGGGGAGGAAAAACTGTTTTTT; D gene: TRBD1; V gene: TRBV18; J gene: TRBJ1-4; clone size: NA
CDR3 protein: CAWSVTQGRGEQYF; CDR3 DNA: TGTGCCTGGAGTGTAACCCAGGGAAGGGGCGAGCAGTACTTC; D gene: NA; V gene: TRBV30; J gene: TRBJ2-7; clone size: NA
CDR3 protein: CASSQATGGPVRSSYEQYF; CDR3 DNA: TGCGCCAGCAGCCAAGCGACAGGTGGGCCGGTAAGAAGCTCCTACGAGCAGTACTTC; D gene: NA; V gene: TRBV4-1; J gene: TRBJ2-7; clone size: NA
CDR3 protein: CASSDGTSIEQYF; CDR3 DNA: TGTGCCAGCAGCGACGGGACTAGCATTGAGCAGTACTTC; D gene: TRBD2; V gene: TRBV9; J gene: TRBJ2-7; clone size: NA
CDR3 protein: CASSLEGGSYEQYF; CDR3 DNA: TGCGCCAGCAGCTTGGAAGGGGGTAGCTACGAGCAGTACTTC; D gene: NA; V gene: TRBV5-1; J gene: TRBJ2-7; clone size: NA
CDR3 protein: CASSRDIRGGSPLHF; CDR3 DNA: TGTGCCAGCAGTCGGGACATCAGGGGCGGTTCACCCCTCCACTTT; D gene: NA; V gene: TRBV6-5; J gene: TRBJ1-6; clone size: NA